This T cell receptor beta chain was sequenced during a study of T cell repertoires in cytomegalovirus infection. Study summary: Both CMV infection and a matching HLA type were indicated by public TCR beta signatures.

In TCRdb, the reads were re-called with MiXCR into one record per CDR3 protein. The top ten clones hold more than 12% of a sample with more than 200,000 distinct CDR3 sequences, over 8% of them seen once. On this clonotype itself: Its antigen remains unknown.

General study points: What dominated the ex vivo response were HLA-C-restricted CMV-specific TCR beta clonotypes. Using cumulative public TCR beta family frequency, the authors identified those who carried CMV together with the relevant HLA.

The CDR3 runs to 14 residues. Per the germline V gene, CDR1 is MNHEY and CDR2 is SVGEGT. V trimming: 0 bases; J trimming: 12 bases; junction bases outside the gene matches: 8. The chain uses TRBV6-2 or TRBV6-3 and TRBJ2-4; 7 nucleotides align to TRBD2. This TCR derives from a human donor in good health (CMV status not recorded). Some clones in this sample may be carry-over from other donors' samples. Sequencing was done on a sample of PBMCs. In nucleotides, the CDR3 is TGTGCCAGCAGTTACTCCTTCCCGTCGGGAGGTCAGTACTTC. This gives the protein CASSYSFPSGGQYF.